This T cell receptor (beta chain) is drawn from a study of CD8 T cells in Susac syndrome. Study findings and constraints: Acknowledgment was made by the study that its TCR sequencing and HLA analysis involved a relatively small number of individuals.

Regarding this clonotype: Its antigen is currently unknown.

When the RNA was reverse transcribed, random hexamers were used with an input of roughly 0.45 to 1 ug. Amplification of TCR beta CDR3 by immunoSEQ multiplex PCR spanned 54 Vbeta and 13 Jbeta. TCRdb reprocessed the immunoSEQ multiplex PCR reads via MiXCR and lists one record per CDR3 protein. The sample includes over 100,000 distinct CDR3 sequences, roughly 90% seen only once; the top ten take around 0.12%. CDR3 length: 14 residues. J gave up 4 bases and V 4 bases, and 2 bases lay outside the gene matches. Peripheral blood CD8+ and CD4+ T cells were profiled by TCR beta sequencing. It was negative isolation that provided the CD8+ and CD4+ T cells, whereas TEMRA cells were enriched by FACS.

The J gene is TRBJ2-2, the V gene TRBV12-3 or TRBV12-4, with TRBD1 identical over 8 bases. Sequencing used CD8+ T cells from PBMCs. The sequence was obtained from a human donor in good health. CDR3 bases: TGTGCCAGCAGTTCCACAGGGGGCACCGGGGAGCTGTTTTTT. It translates to CASSSTGGTGELFF.